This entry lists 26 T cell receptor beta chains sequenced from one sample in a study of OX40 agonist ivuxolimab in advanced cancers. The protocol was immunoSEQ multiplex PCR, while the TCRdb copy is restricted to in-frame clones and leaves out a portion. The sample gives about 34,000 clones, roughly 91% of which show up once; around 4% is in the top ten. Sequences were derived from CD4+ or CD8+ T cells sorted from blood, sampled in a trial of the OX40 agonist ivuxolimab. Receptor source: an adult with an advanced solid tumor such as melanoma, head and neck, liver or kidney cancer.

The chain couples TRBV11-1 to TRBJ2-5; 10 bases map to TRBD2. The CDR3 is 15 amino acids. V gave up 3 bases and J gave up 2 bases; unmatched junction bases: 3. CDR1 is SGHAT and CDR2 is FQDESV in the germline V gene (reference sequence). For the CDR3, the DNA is TGTGCCAGCAGCTTCACTAGCGGGGTACAAGAGACCCAGTACTTC. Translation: CASSFTSGVQETQYF.

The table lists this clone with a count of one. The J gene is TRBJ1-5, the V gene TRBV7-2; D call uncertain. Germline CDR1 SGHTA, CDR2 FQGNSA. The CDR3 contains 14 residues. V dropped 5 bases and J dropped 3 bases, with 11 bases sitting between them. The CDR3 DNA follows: TGTGCCAGCAGCAACCGTGGGTTCAATCAGCCCCAGCATTTT. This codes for CASSNRGFNQPQHF.

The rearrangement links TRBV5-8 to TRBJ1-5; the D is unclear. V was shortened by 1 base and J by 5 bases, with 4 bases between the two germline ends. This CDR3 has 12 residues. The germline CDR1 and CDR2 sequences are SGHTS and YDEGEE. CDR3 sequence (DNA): TGTGCCAGCAGCTTGAGGGATCAGCCCCAGCATTTT. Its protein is CASSLRDQPQHF.

The CDR3 DNA reads as TGTGCCAGCAGCTCAAGGGGGGGAATTGGAACTGAAGCTTTCTTT. It is translated as CASSSRGGIGTEAFF. This sequence joins TRBV13 and TRBJ1-1, with a weak D call TRBD1 (6 bases). Trimming took 4 bases from V and 5 from J, leaving 17 bases between them. The CDR3 length is 15 residues. Germline V gene sequence: CDR1 PRHDT, CDR2 FYEKMQ (reference sequence).

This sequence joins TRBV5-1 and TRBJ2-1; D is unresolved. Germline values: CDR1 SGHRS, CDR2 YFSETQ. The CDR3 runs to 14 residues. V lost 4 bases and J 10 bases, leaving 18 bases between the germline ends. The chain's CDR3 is CASSVRAEPREQFF. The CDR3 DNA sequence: TGCGCCAGCAGCGTCCGGGCCGAACCCCGAGAGCAGTTCTTC.

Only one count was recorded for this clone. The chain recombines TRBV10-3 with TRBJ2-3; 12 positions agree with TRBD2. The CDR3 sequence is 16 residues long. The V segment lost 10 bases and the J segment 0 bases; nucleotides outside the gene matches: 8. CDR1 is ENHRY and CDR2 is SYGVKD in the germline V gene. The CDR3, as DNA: TGTGCCAGCCGACGACTAGCGGGGGAGAGCACAGATACGCAGTATTTT. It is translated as CASRRLAGESTDTQYF.

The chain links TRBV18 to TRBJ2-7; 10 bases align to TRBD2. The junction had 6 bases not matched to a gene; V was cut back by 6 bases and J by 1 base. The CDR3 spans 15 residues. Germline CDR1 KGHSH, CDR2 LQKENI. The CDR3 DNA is TGTGCCAGCTCTCAGGGACTAGCGTCTTCCTACGAGCAGTACTTC. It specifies CASSQGLASSYEQYF. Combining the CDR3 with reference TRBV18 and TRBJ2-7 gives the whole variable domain NAGVMQNPRHLVRRRGQEARLRCSPMKGHSHVYWYRQLPEEGLKFMVYLQKENIIDESGMPKERFSAEFPKEGPSILRIQQVVRGDSAAYFCASSQGLASSYEQYFGPGTRLTVT.

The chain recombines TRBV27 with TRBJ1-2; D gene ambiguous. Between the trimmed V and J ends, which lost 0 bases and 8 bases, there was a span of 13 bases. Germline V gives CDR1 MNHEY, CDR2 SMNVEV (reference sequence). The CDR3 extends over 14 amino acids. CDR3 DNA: TGTGCCAGCAGTTTATCTCCCTCATCTGGGGGCTACACCTTC. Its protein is CASSLSPSSGGYTF.

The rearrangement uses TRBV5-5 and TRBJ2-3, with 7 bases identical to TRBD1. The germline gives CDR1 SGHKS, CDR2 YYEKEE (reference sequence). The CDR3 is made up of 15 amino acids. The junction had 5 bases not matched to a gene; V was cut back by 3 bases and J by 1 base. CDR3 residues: CASSSTGEGTDTQYF. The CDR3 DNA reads TGTGCCAGCAGCTCAACAGGGGAAGGCACAGATACGCAGTATTTT.

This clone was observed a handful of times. CDR3 region: CASSLELAGGNEQFF. CDR3 coding DNA: TGTGCCAGCAGCTTAGAACTAGCGGGAGGGAATGAGCAGTTCTTC. V usage is TRBV11-2 and J usage is TRBJ2-1; TRBD2 aligns across 13 bases. CDR1 is SGHAT, CDR2 FQNNGV, per germline. The junction had 0 bases not matched to a gene; V was cut back by 0 bases and J by 7 bases. This CDR3 is 15 amino acids long. Based on the CDR3 plus reference TRBV11-2 and TRBJ2-1, the full variable domain is EAGVAQSPRYKIIEKRQSVAFWCNPISGHATLYWYQQILGQGPKLLIQFQNNGVVDDSQLPKDRFSAERLKGVDSTLKIQPAKLEDSAVYLCASSLELAGGNEQFFGPGTRLTVL.

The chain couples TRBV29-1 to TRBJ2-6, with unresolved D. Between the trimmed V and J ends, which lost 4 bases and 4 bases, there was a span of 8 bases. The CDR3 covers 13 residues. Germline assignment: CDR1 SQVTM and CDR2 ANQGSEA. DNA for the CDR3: TGCAGCGTTGCGGGTATGGGGGCCAACGTCCTGACTTTC. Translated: CSVAGMGANVLTF.

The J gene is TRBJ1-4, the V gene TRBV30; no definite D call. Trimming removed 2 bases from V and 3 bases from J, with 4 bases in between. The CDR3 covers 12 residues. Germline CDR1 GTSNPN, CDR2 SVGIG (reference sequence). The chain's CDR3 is CAWSRANEKLFF. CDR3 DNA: TGTGCCTGGAGTAGGGCTAATGAAAAACTGTTTTTT.

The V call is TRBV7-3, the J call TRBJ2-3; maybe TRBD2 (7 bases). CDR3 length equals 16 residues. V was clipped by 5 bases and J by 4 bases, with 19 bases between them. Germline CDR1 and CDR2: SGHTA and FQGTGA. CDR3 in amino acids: CASSPRGAPQSDTQYF. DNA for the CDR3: TGTGCCAGCAGCCCTCGGGGGGCCCCACAATCAGATACGCAGTATTTT.

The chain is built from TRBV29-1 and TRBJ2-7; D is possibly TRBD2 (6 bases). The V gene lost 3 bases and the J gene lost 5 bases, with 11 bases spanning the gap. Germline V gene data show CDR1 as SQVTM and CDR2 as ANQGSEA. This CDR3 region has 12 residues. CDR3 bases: TGCAGCGTTGACCCCGGGAGTGACGAGCAGTACTTC. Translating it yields CSVDPGSDEQYF.

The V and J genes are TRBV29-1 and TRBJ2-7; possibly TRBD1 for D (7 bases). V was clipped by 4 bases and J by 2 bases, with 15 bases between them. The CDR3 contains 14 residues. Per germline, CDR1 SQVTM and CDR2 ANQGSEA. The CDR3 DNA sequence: TGCAGCGTTGGCAGGGGGGTTGCCACCTACGAGCAGTACTTC. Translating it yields CSVGRGVATYEQYF.

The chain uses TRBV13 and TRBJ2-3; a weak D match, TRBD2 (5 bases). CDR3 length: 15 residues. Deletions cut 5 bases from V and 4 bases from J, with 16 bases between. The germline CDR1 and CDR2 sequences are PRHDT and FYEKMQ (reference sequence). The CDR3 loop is CASSTQRSGADTQYF. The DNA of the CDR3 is TGTGCCAGCAGCACCCAGCGGAGTGGTGCAGATACGCAGTATTTT. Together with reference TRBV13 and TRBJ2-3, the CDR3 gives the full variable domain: AAGVIQSPRHLIKEKRETATLKCYPIPRHDTVYWYQQGPGQDPQFLISFYEKMQSDKGSIPDRFSAQQFSDYHSELNMSSLELGDSALYFCASSTQRSGADTQYFGPGTRLTVL.

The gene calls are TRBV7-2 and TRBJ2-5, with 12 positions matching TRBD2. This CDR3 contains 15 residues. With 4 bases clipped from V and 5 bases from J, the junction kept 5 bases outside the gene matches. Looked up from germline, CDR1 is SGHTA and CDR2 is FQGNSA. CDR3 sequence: CASSSSGGAYETQYF. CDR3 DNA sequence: TGTGCCAGCAGCTCTAGCGGGGGGGCCTACGAGACCCAGTACTTC. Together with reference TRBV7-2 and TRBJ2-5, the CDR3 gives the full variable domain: GAGVSQSPSNKVTEKGKDVELRCDPISGHTALYWYRQSLGQGLEFLIYFQGNSAPDKSGLPSDRFSAERTGGSVSTLTIQRTQQEDSAVYLCASSSSGGAYETQYFGPGTRLLVL.

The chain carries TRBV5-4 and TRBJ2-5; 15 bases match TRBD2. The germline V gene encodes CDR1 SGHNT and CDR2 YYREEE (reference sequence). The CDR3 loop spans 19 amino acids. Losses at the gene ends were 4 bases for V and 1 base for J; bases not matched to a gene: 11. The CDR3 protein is CASSRGGLAGGWVQETQYF. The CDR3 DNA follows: TGTGCCAGCAGCCGCGGGGGACTAGCGGGAGGATGGGTCCAAGAGACCCAGTACTTC.

As DNA, the CDR3 is TGTGCCAGCAGCTTTGCCCAGGGGAACTATGGCTACACCTTC. Its protein product is CASSFAQGNYGYTF. This sequence joins TRBV7-2 and TRBJ1-2; the D gene is possibly TRBD1 (6 bases). The length of the CDR3 is 14 residues. V lost 3 bases and J 2 bases, leaving 10 bases between the germline ends. Germline CDR1 reads SGHTA; CDR2 reads FQGNSA.

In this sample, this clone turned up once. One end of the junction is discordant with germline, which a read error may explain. The CDR3, as DNA: TGTGCCAGCAGCGGGGACAGGGGGTGGCCAGGGGTCTTC. This translates into CASSGDRGWPGVF. V is TRBV9 and J is TRBJ2-1; TRBD1 matches 11 bases. The CDR3 runs 13 residues. Germline lookup yields CDR1 SGDLS and CDR2 YYNGEE.

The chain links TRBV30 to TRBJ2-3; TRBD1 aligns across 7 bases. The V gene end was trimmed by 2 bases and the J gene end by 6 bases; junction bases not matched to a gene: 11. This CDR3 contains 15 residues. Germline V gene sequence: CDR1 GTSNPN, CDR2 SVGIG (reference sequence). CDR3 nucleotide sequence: TGTGCCTGGAGTATAGGACAGGTGACGGGGGATACGCAGTATTTT. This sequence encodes CAWSIGQVTGDTQYF.

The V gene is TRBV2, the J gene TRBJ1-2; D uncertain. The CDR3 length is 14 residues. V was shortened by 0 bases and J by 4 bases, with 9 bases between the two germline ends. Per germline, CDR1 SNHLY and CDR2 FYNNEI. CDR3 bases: TGTGCCAGCAGTGAAGCCCAGCAGACCTATGGCTACACCTTC. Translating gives CASSEAQQTYGYTF. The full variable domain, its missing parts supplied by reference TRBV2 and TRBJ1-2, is EPEVTQTPSHQVTQMGQEVILRCVPISNHLYFYWYRQILGQKVEFLVSFYNNEISEKSEIFDDQFSVERPDGSNFTLKIRSTKLEDSAMYFCASSEAQQTYGYTFGSGTRLTVV.

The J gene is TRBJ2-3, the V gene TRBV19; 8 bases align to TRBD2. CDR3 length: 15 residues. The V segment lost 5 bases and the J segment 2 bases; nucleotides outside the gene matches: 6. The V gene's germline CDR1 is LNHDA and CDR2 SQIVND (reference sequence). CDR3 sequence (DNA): TGTGCCAGTAGTGTTTTAGCGGGACTCACAGATACGCAGTATTTT. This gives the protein CASSVLAGLTDTQYF.

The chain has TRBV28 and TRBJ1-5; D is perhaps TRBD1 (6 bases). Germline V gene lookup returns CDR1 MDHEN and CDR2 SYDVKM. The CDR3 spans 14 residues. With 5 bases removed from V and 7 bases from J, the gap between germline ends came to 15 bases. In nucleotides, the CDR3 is TGTGCCAGCAGTCTAGGGGGGAAGAGGCAGCCCCAGCATTTT. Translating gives CASSLGGKRQPQHF.

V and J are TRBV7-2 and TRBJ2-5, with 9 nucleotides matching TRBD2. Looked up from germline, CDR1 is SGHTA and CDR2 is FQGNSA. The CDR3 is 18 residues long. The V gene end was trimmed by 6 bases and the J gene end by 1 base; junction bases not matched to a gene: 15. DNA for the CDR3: TGTGCCAGCAGTTCCAGAGGGGCGGGAGGGATCGCCCAAGAGACCCAGTACTTC. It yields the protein CASSSRGAGGIAQETQYF.

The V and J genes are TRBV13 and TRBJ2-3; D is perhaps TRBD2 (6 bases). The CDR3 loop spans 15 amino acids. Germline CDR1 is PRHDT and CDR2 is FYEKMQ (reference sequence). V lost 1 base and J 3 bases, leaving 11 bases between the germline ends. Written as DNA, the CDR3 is TGTGCCAGCAGCTTAGTGCCGGCGGGAACAGATACGCAGTATTTT. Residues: CASSLVPAGTDTQYF.